Shown below are 17 T cell receptor beta chains from a single sample sequenced in a study of T-cell reconstitution after alpha-beta-depleted transplantation in children. The authors prepared the TCRbeta library with unique molecular identifiers. TCRdb fed the PCR reads into MiXCR, producing one record per CDR3 protein. The sample consists of about 360,000 distinct CDR3 sequences, 13% of them appearing once. The specimen comprised PBMCs, sampled from the stem cell graft. These receptors originate from a human donor who donated a stem cell graft to a child with Fanconi anemia.

This clonotype has just a few counts. The gene calls are TRBV5-1 and TRBJ2-1, with TRBD2 identical over 7 bases. J gave up 4 bases and V 6 bases, and 10 bases lay outside the gene matches. The CDR3 totals 15 residues. Germline assignment: CDR1 SGHRS and CDR2 YFSETQ. The CDR3 DNA reads TGCGCCAGCAACCGGGGGGACGGGAGTTACAATGAGCAGTTCTTC. Translation: CASNRGDGSYNEQFF.

This clonotype has more than one count but fewer than ten. The V and J genes are TRBV6-1 and TRBJ2-5, with 8 positions matching TRBD2. CDR1 MNHNS and CDR2 SASEGT come from the germline V gene. The CDR3 is 14 amino acids. J lost 2 bases, V lost 7 bases, and 6 bases had no gene match. CDR3 in DNA: TGTGCCAGCAACCCGGGGGGGCCTCAAGAGACCCAGTACTTC. Amino acids: CASNPGGPQETQYF.

The chain joins TRBV28 to TRBJ1-6; tentative D call: TRBD1 (5 bases). The CDR3 extends over 13 amino acids. V shed 1 base and J shed 14 bases, with 12 bases lying between them. Germline CDR1 and CDR2: MDHEN and SYDVKM. The CDR3 bases are TGTGCCAGCAGTTTATCCTTGACAGCGGCCCTCCACTTT. This sequence encodes CASSLSLTAALHF.

The chain couples TRBV4-1 to TRBJ1-3, with a possible D match to TRBD1 (6 bases). Germline V lookup: CDR1 MGHRA, CDR2 YSYEKL. The CDR3 is 14 amino acids. Trimming took 1 base from V and 7 from J, leaving 11 bases between them. The DNA for the CDR3 is TGCGCCAGCAGCCAAGGCGGGGGGCGTAACACCATATATTTT. Its protein is CASSQGGGRNTIYF.

Turning to this clonotype: A clone one base away is much larger, so this may be a read error. The genes are TRBV7-6 and TRBJ1-4, with D unclear. The V and J ends lost 0 bases and 7 bases respectively, with 12 bases between them. The CDR3 covers 15 residues. Germline V gene data show CDR1 as SGHVS and CDR2 as FNYEAQ. The CDR3 reads CASSLAEGGGEKLFF. The CDR3 DNA sequence: TGTGCCAGCAGCTTAGCAGAGGGCGGAGGTGAAAAACTGTTTTTT.

The V gene is TRBV9, the J gene TRBJ1-6; D ambiguous. Germline V lookup: CDR1 SGDLS, CDR2 YYNGEE. The CDR3 spans 16 residues. Trimming removed 2 bases at V and 6 bases at J, with 15 bases between. CDR3 DNA: TGTGCCAGCAGCGTGGCCCCCGTGAAGAGTAATTCACCCCTCCACTTT. This translates into CASSVAPVKSNSPLHF.

The V and J genes are TRBV30 and TRBJ2-2; D possibly corresponds to TRBD2 (6 bases). V shed 3 bases and J shed 6 bases, with 11 bases lying between them. Germline V gene data show CDR1 as GTSNPN and CDR2 as SVGIG (reference sequence). CDR3 length: 13 amino acids. CDR3 protein: CAWRAGSAGELFF. CDR3 in DNA: TGTGCCTGGAGAGCCGGGAGTGCCGGGGAGCTGTTTTTT.

This clonotype has just a few counts. This chain joins TRBV2 and TRBJ2-1; TRBD1 or TRBD2 may be the D gene (7 bases each). The CDR3 consists of 17 residues. Trimming cost V 5 bases and J 0 bases, with 17 bases left between them. CDR1 is SNHLY, CDR2 FYNNEI, per germline. The CDR3 spells CASSYLRGGSSYNEQFF. The CDR3 DNA reads as TGTGCCAGCAGTTATCTCAGGGGGGGCAGCTCCTACAATGAGCAGTTCTTC.

J is TRBJ2-3 and V is TRBV5-1, with D possibly matching TRBD2 (6 bases). This CDR3 comprises 14 residues. V was shortened by 5 bases and J by 3 bases, with 13 bases between the two germline ends. CDR1 is SGHRS, CDR2 YFSETQ, per germline. The CDR3 region is CASRNKTSTDTQYF. The CDR3 bases are TGCGCCAGCAGAAATAAGACTAGTACAGATACGCAGTATTTT.

The chain carries TRBV7-8 and TRBJ1-5; D uncertain. CDR1 and CDR2 from the germline V gene are SGHVS and FQNEAQ. Deletions cut 1 base from V and 5 bases from J, with 18 bases between. The CDR3 totals 17 residues. The CDR3 sequence: CASSLGVGHQVDQPQHF. In nucleotides, the CDR3 is TGTGCCAGCAGCTTAGGGGTGGGCCACCAAGTGGATCAGCCCCAGCATTTT.

This chain links TRBV29-1 with TRBJ1-2; D gene unclear. The germline CDR1 and CDR2 sequences are SQVTM and ANQGSEA. The CDR3 consists of 12 residues. The V and J ends lost 7 bases and 0 bases respectively, with 9 bases between them. The CDR3 loop is CSAGGSNYGYTF. CDR3 DNA sequence: TGCAGCGCTGGAGGATCTAACTATGGCTACACCTTC.

The chain recombines TRBV29-1 with TRBJ1-1; 7 bases are shared with TRBD1. Trimming at V came to 0 bases and at J to 6 bases, leaving 4 bases not matched to a gene. Per the germline V gene, CDR1 is SQVTM and CDR2 is ANQGSEA. The length of the CDR3 is 13 residues. The CDR3 nucleotides are TGCAGCGTTGAAGACAGGGGGATCGCTGAAGCTTTCTTT. As protein: CSVEDRGIAEAFF.

The V and J genes are TRBV4-2 and TRBJ2-1; 7 bases are shared with TRBD2. This CDR3 is built from 17 residues. The V and J ends lost 0 bases and 7 bases, in that order; junction bases with no gene match: 12. Germline loops: CDR1 LGHNA, CDR2 YNFKEQ. CDR3 residues: CASSQDKSSGELNEQFF. In nucleotides, the CDR3 is TGTGCCAGCAGCCAAGATAAGTCAAGCGGGGAATTAAATGAGCAGTTCTTC.

This clonotype has ten or more counts. The V and J genes are TRBV5-1 and TRBJ1-1, with no clear D. The CDR3 contains 14 residues. Germline V gene sequence: CDR1 SGHRS, CDR2 YFSETQ. V gave up 2 bases and J gave up 1 base, with 9 bases separating them. The CDR3 DNA reads TGCGCCAGCAGCTTCGGACCGGCGAACACTGAAGCTTTCTTT. It specifies CASSFGPANTEAFF.

V and J are TRBV20-1 and TRBJ2-1, with D perhaps TRBD2 (6 bases). CDR1 is DFQATT, CDR2 SNEGSKA, per germline (reference sequence). The CDR3 sequence is 15 residues long. The V gene lost 6 bases and the J gene lost 8 bases, with 23 bases spanning the gap. The chain's CDR3 is CSAPVGGIAGHEQFF. DNA of the CDR3: TGCAGTGCCCCGGTGGGGGGTATTGCAGGCCATGAGCAGTTCTTC.

The chain joins TRBV20-1 to TRBJ1-1; D call uncertain. The V end was cut by 6 bases, the J end by 10 bases, with 9 bases between. The CDR3 contains 9 residues. Germline loops: CDR1 DFQATT, CDR2 SNEGSKA (reference sequence). The CDR3 DNA reads TGCAGTGCGGGCCCCCGAGCTTTCTTT. Its protein is CSAGPRAFF.

There are many counts of this clonotype. The chain is built from TRBV2 and TRBJ2-5, with D uncertain. V dropped 3 bases and J dropped 7 bases, with 12 bases sitting between them. From germline, CDR1 is SNHLY and CDR2 FYNNEI. The CDR3 spans 13 residues. In DNA form, the CDR3 reads TGTGCCAGCAGTGAGGTAGTCTTGGGGACCCAGTACTTC. It encodes CASSEVVLGTQYF.